A selection of T cell receptor beta chains follows, all from one sample in a study of blood T cell repertoires in COVID-19. Assay: immunoSEQ multiplex PCR; the TCRdb copy retains only in-frame clones and omits some. The sample holds roughly 230,000 clones, around four fifths seen once. The source material was peripheral blood. These receptors were obtained from an older woman with active or convalescent COVID-19. Each CDR3 is given with its conserved first and last residue. The order of the fields is J gene, D gene, V gene, CDR3 protein. The D gene is left open where the match is weak.

TRBJ2-3,.,TRBV29-1,CSVEWLGTDTQYF
TRBJ2-1,.,TRBV18,CASSPINGGYNEQFF
TRBJ1-3,.,TRBV7-8,CASSARGGNSGNTIYF
TRBJ2-1,.,TRBV2,CARGAYNEQFF
TRBJ1-1,.,TRBV7-2,CASSFLARSNTEAFF
TRBJ2-5,TRBD2,TRBV6-5,CASSYSPAGGLVTQYF
TRBJ2-7,.,TRBV6-5,CASSYSFRGVSYEQYF
TRBJ2-1,.,TRBV11-3,CASSLEQVSNEQFF
TRBJ2-3,TRBD1,TRBV29-1,CSVLGQEEDTQYF
TRBJ1-2,.,TRBV10-3,CAISESSRVNGYTF
TRBJ1-2,.,TRBV28,CASSLPAGYGYTF
TRBJ2-2,.,TRBV5-1,CASSLQSGTGELFF
TRBJ2-1,.,TRBV6-6,CASSILQGVNEQFF
TRBJ1-1,.,TRBV6-5,CASRKPGTEAFF
TRBJ2-3,.,TRBV24-1,CATSDLPRADTDTQYF
TRBJ2-7,TRBD1,TRBV10-1,CASSPGGYRGPSEQYF
TRBJ2-5,.,TRBV11-2,CASSPSQSQETQYF